These T cell receptor beta chains were read from a single sample in a study of blood T cell repertoires in COVID-19. Sequenced by immunoSEQ multiplex PCR; TCRdb stores in-frame clones only, minus some. This table has over 150,000 clones, around 94% appearing once. The sample taken for sequencing was peripheral blood. The receptors come from a man aged 25-45 years with COVID-19, enrolled during active disease. Both conserved end residues are part of each CDR3. Fields, in order: D gene, V gene, J gene, clone size, CDR3 protein, CDR3 DNA. A D gene is named only where the DNA matches it firmly. For some rows the clone size is stated as once, few or many, or as a class when expanded; others skip it.

>NA|TRBV3-1/TRBV3-2|TRBJ1-3|NA
CASSREGIYSGNTIYF
TGTGCCAGCAGCCGGGAGGGAATATACTCTGGAAACACCATATATTTT
>NA|TRBV7-2|TRBJ2-2|NA
CASSLASAGNTGELFF
TGTGCCAGCAGCTTAGCTAGCGCTGGGAACACCGGGGAGCTGTTTTTT
>TRBD1|TRBV2|TRBJ1-4|NA
CASSVQGGSSHEKLFF
TGTGCCAGCAGTGTACAGGGGGGATCCTCCCATGAAAAACTGTTTTTT
>NA|TRBV29-1|TRBJ1-2|NA
CSVEWAQGYTF
TGCAGCGTTGAATGGGCTCAAGGCTACACCTTC
>TRBD1|TRBV3-1/TRBV3-2|TRBJ1-2|NA
CASSLSERRDSYGYTF
TGTGCCAGCAGCCTTTCCGAACGTCGGGACAGCTATGGCTACACCTTC
>TRBD1|TRBV6-4|TRBJ2-3|NA
CALHRDSATDTQYF
TGTGCCCTGCACCGGGACAGCGCCACAGATACGCAGTATTTT
>TRBD1|TRBV6-5|TRBJ1-2|NA
CASSRWTGANYGYTF
TGTGCCAGCAGTAGGTGGACAGGCGCAAACTATGGCTACACCTTC
>TRBD2|TRBV2|TRBJ2-2|NA
CASSPRGSGGATGELFF
TGTGCCAGCAGTCCCCGGGGGAGCGGGGGGGCTACCGGGGAGCTGTTTTTT
>TRBD1|TRBV7-9|TRBJ2-2|NA
CASSLLAGGTGELFF
TGTGCCAGCAGCTTATTGGCAGGGGGCACCGGGGAGCTGTTTTTT
>TRBD1|TRBV5-6|TRBJ1-3|NA
CASNPGTAGNTIYF
TGTGCCAGCAACCCCGGGACAGCTGGAAACACCATATATTTT
>NA|TRBV27|TRBJ1-2|NA
CASSLGQSYGYTF
TGTGCCAGCAGTTTAGGACAGAGCTATGGCTACACCTTC
>NA|TRBV4-1|TRBJ2-5|NA
CASSQDLGSQETQYF
TGCGCCAGCAGCCAAGATCTGGGCAGCCAAGAGACCCAGTACTTC
>NA|TRBV6-5|TRBJ2-7|NA
CASSYEGHRAEQYF
TGTGCCAGCAGTTACGAGGGTCATCGGGCCGAGCAGTACTTC
>TRBD1|TRBV30|TRBJ2-5|NA
CAWSVMAGGQETQYF
TGTGCCTGGAGTGTAATGGCAGGGGGCCAAGAGACCCAGTACTTC
>NA|TRBV10-3|TRBJ1-1|NA
CAIRARDTEAFF
TGTGCCATCCGCGCCAGGGACACTGAAGCTTTCTTT
>NA|TRBV19|TRBJ2-6|NA
CASSPAYRGANVLTF
TGTGCCAGTAGTCCCGCCTACAGGGGGGCCAACGTCCTGACTTTC
>NA|TRBV6-5|TRBJ2-2|once
CASSYSGYTGELFF
TGTGCCAGCAGTTACTCGGGCTACACCGGGGAGCTGTTTTTT
>NA|TRBV12-5|TRBJ2-6|once
CASTDGPLGDLTF
TGTGCTAGCACTGACGGACCTCTCGGGGACCTGACTTTC
>NA|TRBV10-3|TRBJ1-2|NA
CAIRGGPNYGYTF
TGTGCCATCAGAGGGGGACCGAACTATGGCTACACCTTC
>TRBD1|TRBV5-1|TRBJ1-2|NA
CASSLGRQGDGYTF
TGCGCCAGCAGCTTGGGTCGACAGGGAGATGGCTACACCTTC
>NA|TRBV6-2/TRBV6-3|TRBJ2-1|NA
CASSHQGGRILSSYNEQFF
TGTGCCAGCAGCCACCAAGGAGGACGGATACTGAGCTCCTACAATGAGCAGTTCTTC
>NA|TRBV30|TRBJ2-1|NA
CAWSVRGSSYNEQFF
TGTGCCTGGAGTGTACGGGGGTCGTCCTACAATGAGCAGTTCTTC
>NA|TRBV28|TRBJ2-5|NA
CASSYGFRETQYF
TGTGCCAGCAGTTACGGGTTTCGGGAGACCCAGTACTTC
>TRBD2|TRBV3-1/TRBV3-2|TRBJ2-5|NA
CASSPGLAEETQYF
TGTGCCAGCAGCCCCGGACTAGCAGAAGAGACCCAGTACTTC
>NA|TRBV4-1|TRBJ1-4|NA
CASSQESGNRLTNEKLFF
TGCGCCAGCAGCCAAGAAAGCGGAAACCGACTAACTAATGAAAAACTGTTTTTT
>NA|TRBV10-3|TRBJ2-7|NA
CATRGGVYEQYF
TGTGCCACGAGGGGAGGCGTGTACGAGCAGTACTTC
>NA|TRBV5-4|TRBJ1-6|NA
CASSFGTRNSPLHF
TGTGCCAGCAGCTTCGGGACAAGGAATTCACCCCTCCACTTT
>TRBD1|TRBV9|TRBJ2-4|NA
CASSVQQGANIQYF
TGTGCCAGCAGCGTTCAACAGGGGGCCAACATTCAGTACTTC
>TRBD1|TRBV19|TRBJ1-5|NA
CASSTHRGLRQPQHF
TGTGCCAGTAGTACCCACAGGGGGCTACGGCAGCCCCAGCATTTT
>NA|TRBV4-1|TRBJ1-1|NA
CASSQNGNTEAFF
TGCGCCAGCAGCCAGAACGGGAACACTGAAGCTTTCTTT
>NA|TRBV11-2|TRBJ2-5|NA
CASSFFQGEETQYF
TGTGCCAGCAGCTTTTTCCAGGGCGAGGAGACCCAGTACTTC